This entry concerns a single T cell receptor (beta chain). Its specificity is unknown. This sample is part of a study of shared clonotypes between healthy human individuals. Study-wide results and caveats: Clonotype sharing among donors likely depends on sequencing depth.

The table came from immunoSEQ multiplex PCR; TCRdb's copy has only in-frame clones and leaves some out. The sample has about 2,200,000 clones, 85% to 95% seen once; the top ten hold roughly 1.8%. Terminally differentiated effector memory CD45RA+ cells were excluded from the naive CD8 cells, which were CD45RO-negative and positively selected for CCR7. CDR1 and CDR2 from the germline V gene are MDHEN and SYDVKM. The V gene end was trimmed by 6 bases and the J gene end by 0 bases; junction bases not matched to a gene: 9. The CDR3 contains 17 residues. Sequencing used naive CD8+ T cells from PBMCs. The receptor comes from a man in his late teens or twenties in good health. Some clones in this sample may be carry-over from other donors' samples. The chain recombines TRBV28 with TRBJ2-7; 12 bases align to TRBD2. The CDR3 nucleotides are TGTGCCAGCAGCCTCGGGACTAGCGGGCTTTCCTCCTACGAGCAGTACTTC. As protein: CASSLGTSGLSSYEQYF.